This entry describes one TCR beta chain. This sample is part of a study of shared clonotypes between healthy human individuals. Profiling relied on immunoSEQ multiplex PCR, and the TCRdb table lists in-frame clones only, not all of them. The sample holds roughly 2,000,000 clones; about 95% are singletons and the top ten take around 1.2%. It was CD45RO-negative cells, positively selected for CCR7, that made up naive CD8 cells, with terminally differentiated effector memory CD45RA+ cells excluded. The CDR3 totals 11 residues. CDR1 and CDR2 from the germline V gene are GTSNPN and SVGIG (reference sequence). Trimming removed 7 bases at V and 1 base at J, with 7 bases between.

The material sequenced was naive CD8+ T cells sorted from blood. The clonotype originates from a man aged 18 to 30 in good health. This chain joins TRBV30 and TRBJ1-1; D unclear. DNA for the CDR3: TGTGCCTTTCATAGGAACACTGAAGCTTTCTTT. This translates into CAFHRNTEAFF.